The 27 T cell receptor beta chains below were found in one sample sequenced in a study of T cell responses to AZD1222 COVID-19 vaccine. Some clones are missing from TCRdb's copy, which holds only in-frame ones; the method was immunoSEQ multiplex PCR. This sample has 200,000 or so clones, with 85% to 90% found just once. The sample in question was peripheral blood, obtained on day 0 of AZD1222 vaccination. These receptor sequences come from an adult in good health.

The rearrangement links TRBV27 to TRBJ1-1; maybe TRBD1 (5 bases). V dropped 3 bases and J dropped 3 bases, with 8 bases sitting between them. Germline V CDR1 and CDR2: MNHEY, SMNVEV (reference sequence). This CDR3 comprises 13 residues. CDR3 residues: CASSFAGDTEAFF. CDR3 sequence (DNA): TGTGCCAGCAGTTTTGCGGGGGACACTGAAGCTTTCTTT.

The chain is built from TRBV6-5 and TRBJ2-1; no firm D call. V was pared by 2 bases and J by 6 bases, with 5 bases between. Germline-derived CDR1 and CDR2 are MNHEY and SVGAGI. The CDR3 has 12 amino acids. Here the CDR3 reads CASSYVVNEQFF. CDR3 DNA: TGTGCCAGCAGTTACGTTGTCAATGAGCAGTTCTTC.

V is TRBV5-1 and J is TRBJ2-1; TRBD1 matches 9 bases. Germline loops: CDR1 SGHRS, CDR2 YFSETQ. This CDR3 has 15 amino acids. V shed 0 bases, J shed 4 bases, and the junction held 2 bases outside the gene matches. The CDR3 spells CASSLDGTGYNEQFF. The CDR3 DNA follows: TGCGCCAGCAGCTTGGATGGGACAGGGTACAATGAGCAGTTCTTC.

DNA of the CDR3: TGTGCCATCAGTGAGTTCCGGACAGGGGGGACCTACAATGAGCAGTTCTTC. Its translation: CAISEFRTGGTYNEQFF. The V call is TRBV10-3, the J call TRBJ2-1; 10 bases map to TRBD1. The ends lost 1 base at V and 2 bases at J; junction bases unmatched: 5. The CDR3 sequence is 17 residues long. The germline V gene encodes CDR1 ENHRY and CDR2 SYGVKD.

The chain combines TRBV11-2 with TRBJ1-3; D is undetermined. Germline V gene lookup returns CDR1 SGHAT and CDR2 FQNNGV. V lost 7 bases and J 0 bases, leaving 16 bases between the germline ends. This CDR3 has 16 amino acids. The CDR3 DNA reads TGTGCCAGCACCCTTCGGGGAGGACTCTCTGGAAACACCATATATTTT. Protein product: CASTLRGGLSGNTIYF.

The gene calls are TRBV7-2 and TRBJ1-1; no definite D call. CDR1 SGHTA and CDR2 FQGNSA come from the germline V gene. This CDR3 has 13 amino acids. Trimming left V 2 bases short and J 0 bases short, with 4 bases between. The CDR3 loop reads CASSLPVNTEAFF. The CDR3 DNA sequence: TGTGCCAGCAGCTTACCCGTGAACACTGAAGCTTTCTTT.

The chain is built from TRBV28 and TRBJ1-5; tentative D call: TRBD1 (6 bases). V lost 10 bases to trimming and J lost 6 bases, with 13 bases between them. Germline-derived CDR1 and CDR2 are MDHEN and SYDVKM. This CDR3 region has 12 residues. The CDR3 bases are TGTGCCACCGGACAGACCGGTCAGCCCCAGCATTTT. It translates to CATGQTGQPQHF.

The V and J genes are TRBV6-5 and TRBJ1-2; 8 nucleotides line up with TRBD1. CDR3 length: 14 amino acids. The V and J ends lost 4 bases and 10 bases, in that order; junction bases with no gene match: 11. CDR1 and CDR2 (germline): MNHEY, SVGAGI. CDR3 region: CASSSGIQGDPYTF. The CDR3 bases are TGTGCCAGCAGTTCAGGAATACAGGGGGACCCCTACACCTTC.

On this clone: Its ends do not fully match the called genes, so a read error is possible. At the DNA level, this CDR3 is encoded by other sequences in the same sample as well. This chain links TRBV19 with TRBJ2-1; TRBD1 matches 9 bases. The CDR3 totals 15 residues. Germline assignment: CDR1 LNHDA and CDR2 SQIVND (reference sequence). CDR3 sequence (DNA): TGTGCCAGTAGCCCAGACAGGGGGTCGTACAATGAACAGTTCTTC. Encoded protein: CASSPDRGSYNEQFF.

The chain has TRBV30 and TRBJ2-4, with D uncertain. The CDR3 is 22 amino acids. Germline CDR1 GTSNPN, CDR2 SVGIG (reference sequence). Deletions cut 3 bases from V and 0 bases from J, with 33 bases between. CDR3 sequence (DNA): TGTGCCTGGAGAGGCCCCGGACCCGATCCGCTAGTTGGCCGTCTAGCCAAAAACATTCAGTACTTC. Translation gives CAWRGPGPDPLVGRLAKNIQYF.

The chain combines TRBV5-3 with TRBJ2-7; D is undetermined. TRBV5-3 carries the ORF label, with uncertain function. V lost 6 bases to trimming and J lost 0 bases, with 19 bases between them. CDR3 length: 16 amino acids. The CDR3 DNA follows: TGTGCCAGAAACCACCAACACGCCCTAACCTCCTACGAGCAGTACTTC. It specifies CARNHQHALTSYEQYF.

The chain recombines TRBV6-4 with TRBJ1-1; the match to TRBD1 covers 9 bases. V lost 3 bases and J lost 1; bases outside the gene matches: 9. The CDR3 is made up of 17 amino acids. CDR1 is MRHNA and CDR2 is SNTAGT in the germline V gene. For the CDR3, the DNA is TGTGCCAGCAGTGATTCGGGACAGGGAGTGGGGAACACTGAAGCTTTCTTT. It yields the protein CASSDSGQGVGNTEAFF.

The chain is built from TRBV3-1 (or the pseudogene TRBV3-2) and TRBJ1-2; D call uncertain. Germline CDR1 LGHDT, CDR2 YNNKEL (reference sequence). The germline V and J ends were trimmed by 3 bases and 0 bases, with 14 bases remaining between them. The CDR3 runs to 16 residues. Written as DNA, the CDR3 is TGTGCCAGCAGCCATGGCGATAGGGCCTCTAACTATGGCTACACCTTC. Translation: CASSHGDRASNYGYTF.

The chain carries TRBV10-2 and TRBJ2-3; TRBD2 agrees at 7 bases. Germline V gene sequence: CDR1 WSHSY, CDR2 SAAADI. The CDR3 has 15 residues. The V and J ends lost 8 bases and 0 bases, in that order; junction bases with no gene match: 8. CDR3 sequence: CASAGELTSTDTQYF. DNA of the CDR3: TGCGCCAGCGCGGGGGAGCTAACTAGCACAGATACGCAGTATTTT.

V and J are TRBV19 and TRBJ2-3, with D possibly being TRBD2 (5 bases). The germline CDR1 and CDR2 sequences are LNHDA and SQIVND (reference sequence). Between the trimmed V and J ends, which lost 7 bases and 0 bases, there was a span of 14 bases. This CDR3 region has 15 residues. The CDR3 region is CASTLGVGSTDTQYF. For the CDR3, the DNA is TGTGCCAGTACCCTCGGGGTGGGTAGCACAGATACGCAGTATTTT. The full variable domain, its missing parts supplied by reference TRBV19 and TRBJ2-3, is DGGITQSPKYLFRKEGQNVTLSCEQNLNHDAMYWYRQDPGQGLRLIYYSQIVNDFQKGDIAEGYSVSREKKESFPLTVTSAQKNPTAFYLCASTLGVGSTDTQYFGPGTRLTVL.

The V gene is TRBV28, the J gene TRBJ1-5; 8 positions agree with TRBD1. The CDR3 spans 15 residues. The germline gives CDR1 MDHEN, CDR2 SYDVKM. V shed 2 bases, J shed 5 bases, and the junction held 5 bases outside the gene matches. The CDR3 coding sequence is TGTGCCAGCAGTTTAAGCGGACAGGGTCATCAGCCCCAGCATTTT. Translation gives CASSLSGQGHQPQHF. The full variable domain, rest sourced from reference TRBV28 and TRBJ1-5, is DVKVTQSSRYLVKRTGEKVFLECVQDMDHENMFWYRQDPGLGLRLIYFSYDVKMKEKGDIPEGYSVSREKKERFSLILESASTNQTSMYLCASSLSGQGHQPQHFGDGTRLSIL.

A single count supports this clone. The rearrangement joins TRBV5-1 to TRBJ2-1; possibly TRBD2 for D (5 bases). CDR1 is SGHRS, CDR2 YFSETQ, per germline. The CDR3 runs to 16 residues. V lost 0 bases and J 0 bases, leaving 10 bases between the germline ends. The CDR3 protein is CASSLAWRASYNEQFF. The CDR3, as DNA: TGCGCCAGCAGCTTGGCCTGGCGGGCCTCCTACAATGAGCAGTTCTTC.

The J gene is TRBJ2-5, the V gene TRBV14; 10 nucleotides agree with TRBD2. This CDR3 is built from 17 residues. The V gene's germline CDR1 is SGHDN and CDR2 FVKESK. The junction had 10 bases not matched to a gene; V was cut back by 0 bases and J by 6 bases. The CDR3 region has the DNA TGTGCCAGCAGCCAAGATCTAACTAGCGGGGAGGTGAAGACCCAGTACTTC. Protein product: CASSQDLTSGEVKTQYF.

The CDR3 loop is CASSLVRGSNPSNQPQHF. As DNA, the CDR3 is TGTGCCAGCAGCTTGGTACGGGGCTCAAACCCTAGCAATCAGCCCCAGCATTTT. V is TRBV5-4 and J is TRBJ1-5; a weak D match, TRBD1 (5 bases). The V gene lost 0 bases and the J gene lost 0 bases, with 16 bases spanning the gap. CDR1 is SGHNT and CDR2 is YYREEE in the germline V gene (reference sequence). The CDR3 has 18 residues.

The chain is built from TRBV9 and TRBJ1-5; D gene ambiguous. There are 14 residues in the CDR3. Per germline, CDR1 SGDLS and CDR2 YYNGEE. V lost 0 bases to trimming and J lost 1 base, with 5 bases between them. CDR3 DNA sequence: TGTGCCAGCAGCGTAGAGCCCAGCAATCAGCCCCAGCATTTT. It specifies CASSVEPSNQPQHF.

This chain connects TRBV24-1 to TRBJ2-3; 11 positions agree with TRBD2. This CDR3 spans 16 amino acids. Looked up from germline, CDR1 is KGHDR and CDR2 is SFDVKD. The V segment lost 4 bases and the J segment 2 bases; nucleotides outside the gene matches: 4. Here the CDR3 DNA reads TGTGCCACCAGTGACCCTAGCGGGGGGCTCACAGATACGCAGTATTTT. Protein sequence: CATSDPSGGLTDTQYF.

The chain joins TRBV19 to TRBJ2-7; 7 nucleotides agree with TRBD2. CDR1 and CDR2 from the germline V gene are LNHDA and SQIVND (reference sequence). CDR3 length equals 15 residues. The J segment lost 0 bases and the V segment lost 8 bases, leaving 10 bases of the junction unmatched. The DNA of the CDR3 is TGTGCCAGTTCCCAGGTAGCGGGCGGCTCCTACGAGCAGTACTTC. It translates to CASSQVAGGSYEQYF.

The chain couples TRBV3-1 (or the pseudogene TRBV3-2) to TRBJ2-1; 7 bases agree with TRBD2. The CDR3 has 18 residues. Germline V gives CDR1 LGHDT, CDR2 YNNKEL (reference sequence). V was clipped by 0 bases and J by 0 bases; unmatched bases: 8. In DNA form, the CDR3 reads TGTGCCAGCAGCCAAGATCTACTAGCGCCGAGCTCCTACAATGAGCAGTTCTTC. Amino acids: CASSQDLLAPSSYNEQFF.

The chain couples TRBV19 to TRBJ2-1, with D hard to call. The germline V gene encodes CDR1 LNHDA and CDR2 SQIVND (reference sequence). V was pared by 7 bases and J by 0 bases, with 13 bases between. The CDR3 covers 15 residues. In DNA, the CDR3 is TGTGCCAGTACCCCATGGGGAATCTCCTACAATGAGCAGTTCTTC. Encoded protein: CASTPWGISYNEQFF.

CDR3 sequence (DNA): TGTGCCATCGGAGGCGGGGTGCACAATGAGCAGTTCTTC. Amino acid sequence: CAIGGGVHNEQFF. J is TRBJ2-1 and V is TRBV10-3; perhaps TRBD2 as D (6 bases). The CDR3 runs 13 residues. V shed 8 bases and J shed 5 bases, with 13 bases lying between them. Per germline, CDR1 ENHRY and CDR2 SYGVKD.

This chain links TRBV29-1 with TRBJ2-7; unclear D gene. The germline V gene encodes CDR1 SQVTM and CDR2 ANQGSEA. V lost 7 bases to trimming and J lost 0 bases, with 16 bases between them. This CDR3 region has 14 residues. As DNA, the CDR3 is TGCAGCGCCTCGGCAGTTTCGAGCTCCTACGAGCAGTACTTC. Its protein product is CSASAVSSSYEQYF.

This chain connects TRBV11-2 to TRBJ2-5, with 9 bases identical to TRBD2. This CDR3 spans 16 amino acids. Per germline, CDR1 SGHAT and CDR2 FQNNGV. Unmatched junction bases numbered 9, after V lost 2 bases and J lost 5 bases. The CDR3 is CASSLRALAGWETQYF. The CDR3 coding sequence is TGTGCCAGCAGCTTACGCGCCCTAGCGGGGTGGGAGACCCAGTACTTC.